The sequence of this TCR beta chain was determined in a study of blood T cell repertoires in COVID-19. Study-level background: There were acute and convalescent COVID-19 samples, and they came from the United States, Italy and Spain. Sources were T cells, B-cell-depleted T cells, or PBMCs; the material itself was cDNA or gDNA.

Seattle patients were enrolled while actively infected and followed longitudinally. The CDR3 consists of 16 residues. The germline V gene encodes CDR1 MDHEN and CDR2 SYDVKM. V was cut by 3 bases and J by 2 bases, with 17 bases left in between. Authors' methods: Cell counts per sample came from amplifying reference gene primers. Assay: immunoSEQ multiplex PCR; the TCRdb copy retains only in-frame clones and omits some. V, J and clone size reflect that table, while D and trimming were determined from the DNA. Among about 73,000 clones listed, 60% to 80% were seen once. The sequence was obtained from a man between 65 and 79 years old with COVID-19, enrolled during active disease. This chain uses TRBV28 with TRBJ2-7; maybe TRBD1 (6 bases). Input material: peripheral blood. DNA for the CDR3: TGTGCCAGCAGTTTCAGTCTGGACAGACTTACCTACGAGCAGTACTTC. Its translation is CASSFSLDRLTYEQYF.